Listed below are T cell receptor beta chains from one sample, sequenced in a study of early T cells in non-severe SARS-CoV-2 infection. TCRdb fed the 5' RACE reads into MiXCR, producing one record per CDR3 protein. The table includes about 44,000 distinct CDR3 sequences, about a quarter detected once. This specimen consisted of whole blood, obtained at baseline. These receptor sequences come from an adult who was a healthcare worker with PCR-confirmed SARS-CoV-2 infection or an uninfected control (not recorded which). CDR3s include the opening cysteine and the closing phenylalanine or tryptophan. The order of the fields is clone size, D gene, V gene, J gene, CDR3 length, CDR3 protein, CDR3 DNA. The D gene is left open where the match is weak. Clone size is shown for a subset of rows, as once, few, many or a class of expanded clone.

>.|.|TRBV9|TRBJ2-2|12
CASSVNTGELFF
TGTGCCAGCAGCGTCAACACCGGGGAGCTGTTTTTT
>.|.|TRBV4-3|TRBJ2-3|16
CASSQDSGRYTDTQYF
TGCGCCAGCAGCCAAGATTCAGGGAGGTACACAGATACGCAGTATTTT
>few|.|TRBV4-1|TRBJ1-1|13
CASSQALAIEAFF
TGCGCCAGCAGCCAAGCCCTAGCGATTGAAGCTTTCTTT
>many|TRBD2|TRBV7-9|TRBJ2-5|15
CASSFGLAGGETQYF
TGTGCCAGCAGCTTCGGACTAGCGGGGGGAGAGACCCAGTACTTC
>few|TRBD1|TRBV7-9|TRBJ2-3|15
CASSSGQGGTDTQYF
TGTGCCAGCAGCTCGGGACAGGGGGGCACAGATACGCAGTATTTT
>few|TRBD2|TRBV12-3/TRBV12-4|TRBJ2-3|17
CASRTLIAGAGGDTQYF
TGTGCCAGCCGCACCTTAATAGCGGGGGCGGGGGGAGATACGCAGTATTTT
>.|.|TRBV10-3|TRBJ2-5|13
CAIRGSFGETQYF
TGTGCCATCAGGGGATCGTTTGGAGAGACCCAGTACTTC
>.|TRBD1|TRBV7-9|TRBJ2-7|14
CASSFVSGGYEQYF
TGTGCCAGCAGCTTTGTATCAGGGGGCTACGAGCAGTACTTC
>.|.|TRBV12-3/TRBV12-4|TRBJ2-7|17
CASSDKRRGPGGLEQYF
TGTGCCAGCAGCGATAAAAGGCGCGGACCCGGTGGGCTAGAGCAGTACTTC
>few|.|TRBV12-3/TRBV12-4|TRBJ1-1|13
CASSLPFQGEAFF
TGTGCCAGCAGTTTACCTTTTCAAGGGGAAGCTTTCTTT
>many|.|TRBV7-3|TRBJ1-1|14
CASSPNGQGTEAFF
TGTGCCAGCAGCCCTAACGGGCAGGGGACTGAAGCTTTCTTT
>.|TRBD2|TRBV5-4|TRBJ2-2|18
CASSSPGKRGANTGELFF
TGTGCCAGCAGCTCACCGGGCAAGCGGGGGGCGAACACCGGGGAGCTGTTTTTT
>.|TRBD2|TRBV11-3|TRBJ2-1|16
CASSSGELAGADEQFF
TGTGCCAGCAGCTCAGGGGAGCTAGCGGGGGCGGATGAGCAGTTCTTC
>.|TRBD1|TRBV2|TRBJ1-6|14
CASSWDRYNSPLHF
TGTGCCAGCAGTTGGGACAGATATAATTCACCCCTCCACTTT
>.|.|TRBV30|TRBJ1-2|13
CAWSGTVNYGYTF
TGTGCCTGGAGTGGAACAGTAAACTATGGCTACACCTTC
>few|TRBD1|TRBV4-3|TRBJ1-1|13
CASSQQRDSEAFF
TGCGCCAGCAGCCAGCAGCGGGACAGTGAAGCTTTCTTT
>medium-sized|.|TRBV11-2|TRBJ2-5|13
CASSLWGQETQYF
TGTGCCAGCAGCTTATGGGGCCAAGAGACCCAGTACTTC
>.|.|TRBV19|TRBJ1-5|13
CASSIGGEQPQHF
TGTGCCAGTAGTATAGGGGGCGAACAGCCCCAGCATTTT
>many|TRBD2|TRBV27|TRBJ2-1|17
CASSLTGLAGGLNEQFF
TGTGCCAGCAGTTTGACCGGACTAGCGGGGGGGCTAAATGAGCAGTTCTTC
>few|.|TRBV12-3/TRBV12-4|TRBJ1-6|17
CASSLDDSSSYNSPLHF
TGTGCCAGCAGTTTGGACGACAGTAGCTCCTATAATTCACCCCTCCACTTT
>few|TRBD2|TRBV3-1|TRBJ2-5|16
CASSLDSGGFQETQYF
TGTGCCAGCAGCCTTGATAGCGGGGGGTTTCAAGAGACCCAGTACTTC
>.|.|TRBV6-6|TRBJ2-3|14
CASQEGSGTDTQYF
TGTGCCAGCCAAGAGGGGTCGGGCACAGATACGCAGTATTTT
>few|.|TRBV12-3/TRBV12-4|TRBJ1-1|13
CASSLAMNTEAFF
TGTGCCAGCAGTTTAGCCATGAACACTGAAGCTTTCTTT
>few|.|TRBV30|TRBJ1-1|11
CAWQSRAEAFF
TGTGCCTGGCAGTCGAGGGCTGAAGCTTTCTTT
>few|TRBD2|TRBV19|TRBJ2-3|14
CASSIPVAGSTQYF
TGTGCCAGTAGTATCCCTGTAGCGGGGAGTACGCAGTATTTT
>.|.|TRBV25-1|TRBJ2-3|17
CASSEYQLGPSTDTQYF
TGTGCCAGCAGTGAATATCAGCTGGGGCCTAGCACAGATACGCAGTATTTT
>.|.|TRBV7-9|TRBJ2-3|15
CASSRPVISTDTQYF
TGTGCCAGCAGCCGACCCGTGATCAGTACAGATACGCAGTATTTT
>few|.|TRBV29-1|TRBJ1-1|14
CSVVGVGASAEAFF
TGCAGCGTTGTGGGCGTAGGGGCTAGCGCTGAAGCTTTCTTT
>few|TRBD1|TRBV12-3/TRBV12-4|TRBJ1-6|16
CASSLGGQGRNSPLHF
TGTGCCAGCAGTTTAGGAGGACAGGGCCGGAATTCACCCCTCCACTTT
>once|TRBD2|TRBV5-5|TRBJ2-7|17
CASSSSGLAGSSYEQYF
TGTGCCAGCAGCTCGTCAGGACTAGCGGGGAGCTCCTACGAGCAGTACTTC
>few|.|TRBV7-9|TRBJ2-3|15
CASSRNAGPRDTQYF
TGTGCCAGCAGCCGGAACGCCGGGCCCCGAGATACGCAGTATTTT
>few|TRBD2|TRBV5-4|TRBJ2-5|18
CASSLEGTSGRFQETQYF
TGTGCCAGCAGCTTGGAAGGGACTAGCGGAAGGTTTCAAGAGACCCAGTACTTC
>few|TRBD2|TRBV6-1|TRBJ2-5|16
CASSELAGTPQETQYF
TGTGCCAGCAGTGAACTAGCGGGGACCCCCCAAGAGACCCAGTACTTC
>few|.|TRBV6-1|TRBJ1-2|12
CASTGRLGPSTF
TGTGCCAGCACGGGCAGGTTAGGACCAAGCACCTTC
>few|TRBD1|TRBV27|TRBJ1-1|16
CASSLLYRGEDTEAFF
TGTGCCAGCAGTTTACTCTACAGGGGTGAGGACACTGAAGCTTTCTTT
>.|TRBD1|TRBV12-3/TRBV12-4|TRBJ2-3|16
CASTFARGQRTDTQYF
TGTGCCAGCACCTTCGCCCGGGGACAGCGCACAGATACGCAGTATTTT
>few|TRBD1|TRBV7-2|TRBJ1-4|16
CASSGTRTGVAKKLFF
TGTGCCAGCAGCGGAACCCGGACAGGGGTGGCTAAAAAACTGTTTTTT
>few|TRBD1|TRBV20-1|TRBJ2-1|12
CSADRGFDEQFF
TGCAGTGCAGACAGGGGTTTCGATGAGCAGTTCTTC
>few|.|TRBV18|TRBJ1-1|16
CASSPIHVSMNTEAFF
TGTGCCAGCTCACCCATACACGTTTCCATGAACACTGAAGCTTTCTTT
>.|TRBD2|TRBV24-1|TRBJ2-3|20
CATSEPSGSGGPVSTDTQYF
TGTGCCACCAGTGAGCCGTCCGGTAGCGGGGGGCCCGTTAGCACAGATACGCAGTATTTT
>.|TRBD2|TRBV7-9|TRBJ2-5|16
CASSLRGLAVQETQYF
TGTGCCAGCAGCCTAAGGGGACTAGCGGTTCAAGAGACCCAGTACTTC
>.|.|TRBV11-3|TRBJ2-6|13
CASATSGANVLTF
TGTGCCAGTGCAACCTCTGGGGCCAACGTCCTGACTTTC
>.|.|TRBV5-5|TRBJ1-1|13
CASRRGETPEAFF
TGTGCCAGCAGGAGAGGGGAGACCCCTGAAGCTTTCTTT
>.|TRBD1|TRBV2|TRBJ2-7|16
CASTPSGTGIAYEQYF
TGTGCCAGCACTCCATCCGGGACAGGGATAGCCTACGAGCAGTACTTC
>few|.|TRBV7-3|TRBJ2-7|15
CASSLTAAVAYEQYF
TGTGCCAGCAGCTTAACGGCGGCGGTAGCCTACGAGCAGTACTTC
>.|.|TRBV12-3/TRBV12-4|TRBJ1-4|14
CASSFSAANEKLFF
TGTGCCAGCAGTTTTTCGGCAGCAAATGAAAAACTGTTTTTT